This T cell receptor beta chain was retrieved from a study of shared clonotypes between healthy human individuals. Study results and limitations: Generation probabilities of non-shared clonotypes were lower (relative to those shared by all four donors).

The input for sorted-subset replicate PCRs was around 200 ng DNA, around 30,000 T cell genomes. Clones were sequenced by immunoSEQ multiplex PCR, and TCRdb holds only the in-frame ones, with some missing. Found here are approximately 530,000 clones, approximately 94% of them singletons; the top ten hold about 0.06%. Concerning this clone: Its antigen is currently unknown.

Germline-derived CDR1 and CDR2 are MNHNY and SVGAGI (reference sequence). The CDR3 is 13 amino acids. This receptor was taken from a woman aged 25 to 39 in good health. The V call is TRBV6-6, the J call TRBJ2-5; 7 nucleotides line up with TRBD1. The DNA end lines up better with TRBJ2-7; the J call may be wrong. The specimen was naive CD4+ T cells sorted from blood. Sample subset: CD45RA+ positively selected. The CDR3 nucleotides are TGTGCCAGCAGAAAAGGGGGCACGGACGAGCAGTACTTC. It is translated as CASRKGGTDEQYF.